A single sample gave rise to the 21 T cell receptor beta chains below, sequenced in a study of T cell repertoires in cytomegalovirus infection. TCRdb called the reads again in MiXCR, with one record for every CDR3 protein. The table includes hundreds of thousands of distinct CDR3 sequences, roughly a sixth detected once. The sample consisted of PBMCs. These receptors were taken from a human donor in good health (CMV status not recorded). Some clones in this sample may be carry-over from other donors' samples.

The chain has TRBV2 and TRBJ1-5; the D gene is possibly TRBD1 (6 bases). The CDR3 sequence is 16 residues long. Trimming cost V 2 bases and J 0 bases, with 11 bases left between them. Germline CDR1 SNHLY, CDR2 FYNNEI. The CDR3, as DNA: TGTGCCAGCAGTGAAAATTACAGGGTTAGCAATCAGCCCCAGCATTTT. Encoded protein: CASSENYRVSNQPQHF.

The table lists this clonotype with many counts. The chain carries TRBV6-1 and TRBJ2-1; no clear D. The CDR3 has 14 amino acids. Trimming took 2 bases from V and 8 from J, leaving 13 bases between them. Per germline, CDR1 MNHNS and CDR2 SASEGT. CDR3 coding DNA: TGTGCCAGCAGTGAATTCGGAGCACGCGATGAGCAGTTCTTC. This codes for CASSEFGARDEQFF.

This clonotype turned up a few times. The rearrangement links TRBV10-2 to TRBJ1-4, with 10 bases aligning to TRBD1. Germline trimming cut 0 bases from V and 6 bases from J; bases unmatched to any gene: 10. CDR1 is WSHSY, CDR2 SAAADI, per germline. CDR3 size: 18 residues. CDR3 nucleotide sequence: TGCGCCAGCAGTGAGTCGAGATTATTCGGGACAGGGGATGAAAAACTGTTTTTT. This translates into CASSESRLFGTGDEKLFF.

The chain links TRBV7-4 to TRBJ2-1; D gene unclear. The ends were cut back, 1 base at V and 10 bases at J, with 8 bases in the middle. CDR1 is SGHVT and CDR2 is SQSDAQ in the germline V gene. This CDR3 is 12 amino acids long. In DNA form, the CDR3 reads TGTGCCAGCAGCTTAGGGTTTGAGGAGCAGTTCTTC. Amino acid sequence: CASSLGFEEQFF.

This clonotype has more than one count but fewer than ten. The V call is TRBV6-1, the J call TRBJ1-2; no clear D. Germline CDR1 is MNHNS and CDR2 is SASEGT. V was shortened by 4 bases and J by 8 bases, with 8 bases between the two germline ends. CDR3 length: 11 residues. The chain's CDR3 is CASSAPLGYTF. The CDR3 DNA sequence: TGTGCCAGCAGTGCGCCATTAGGCTACACCTTC.

This clonotype was observed at least ten times. V and J are TRBV28 and TRBJ2-2; D remains unclear. CDR3 size: 18 residues. The ends were cut back, 2 bases at V and 6 bases at J, with 22 bases in the middle. The germline gives CDR1 MDHEN, CDR2 SYDVKM. The CDR3 DNA sequence: TGTGCCAGCAGTTTACTCCTTTATGGGAACGTCGGAGCCGGGGAGCTGTTTTTT. Translating gives CASSLLLYGNVGAGELFF.

This clonotype was detected a few times. The V call is TRBV7-2, the J call TRBJ1-5; no definite D call. The V end was cut by 5 bases, the J end by 0 bases, with 14 bases between. CDR3 length equals 16 residues. Germline V CDR1 and CDR2: SGHTA, FQGNSA. The CDR3 nucleotides read TGTGCCAGCAGCGCACACGGGATCTATAGCAATCAGCCCCAGCATTTT. It encodes CASSAHGIYSNQPQHF.

This clonotype was counted only a few times. CDR3 DNA sequence: TGTGCCAGTAGCCCCTATGGACAGGGTGACTCCTACGAGCAGTACTTC. Its protein product is CASSPYGQGDSYEQYF. The rearrangement links TRBV19 to TRBJ2-7; 8 bases map to TRBD1. The CDR3 extends over 16 amino acids. J lost 0 bases, V lost 6 bases, and 10 bases had no gene match. Germline loops: CDR1 LNHDA, CDR2 SQIVND (reference sequence). The full variable domain, in which reference TRBV19 and TRBJ2-7 provide the parts outside the CDR3, is DGGITQSPKYLFRKEGQNVTLSCEQNLNHDAMYWYRQDPGQGLRLIYYSQIVNDFQKGDIAEGYSVSREKKESFPLTVTSAQKNPTAFYLCASSPYGQGDSYEQYFGPGTRLTVT.

This clonotype was recorded at least ten times. This rearrangement joins TRBV7-2 to TRBJ1-6; tentatively, D is TRBD1 (6 bases). Germline V gives CDR1 SGHTA, CDR2 FQGNSA. The CDR3 loop spans 16 amino acids. The V end was cut by 5 bases, the J end by 7 bases, with 18 bases between. CDR3 in DNA: TGTGCCAGCAGCGCCCGCCCGGGGCAGGGGAATTCACCCCTCCACTTT. Its translation is CASSARPGQGNSPLHF. The full variable domain, with the rest looked up from reference TRBV7-2 and TRBJ1-6, is GAGVSQSPSNKVTEKGKDVELRCDPISGHTALYWYRQSLGQGLEFLIYFQGNSAPDKSGLPSDRFSAERTGGSVSTLTIQRTQQEDSAVYLCASSARPGQGNSPLHFGNGTRLTVT.

This clonotype showed up many times. The rearrangement uses TRBV7-2 and TRBJ1-4, with a possible D match to TRBD1 (6 bases). This CDR3 contains 14 residues. Germline CDR1 and CDR2: SGHTA and FQGNSA. The germline V and J ends were trimmed by 5 bases and 7 bases, with 14 bases remaining between them. CDR3 sequence reads: CASSRGAAGEKLFF. In DNA, the CDR3 is TGTGCCAGCAGCCGGGGGGCTGCGGGTGAAAAACTGTTTTTT.

The rearrangement joins TRBV20-1 to TRBJ1-6; D unresolved. Germline-derived CDR1 and CDR2 are DFQATT and SNEGSKA (reference sequence). This CDR3 has 15 amino acids. Between the trimmed V and J ends, which lost 1 base and 3 bases, there was a span of 10 bases. The CDR3 loop reads CSARVSGRYNSPLHF. The DNA of the CDR3 is TGCAGTGCTAGAGTGTCAGGACGCTATAATTCACCCCTCCACTTT.

In this sample, this clonotype turned up a few times. The rearrangement joins TRBV7-9 to TRBJ2-1, with unresolved D. Germline V gives CDR1 SEHNR, CDR2 FQNEAQ (reference sequence). This CDR3 is 15 amino acids long. The V and J ends lost 8 bases and 0 bases respectively, with 14 bases between them. The CDR3 loop reads CASGRSQSSYNEQFF. The CDR3 nucleotides read TGTGCCAGCGGAAGAAGTCAAAGCTCCTACAATGAGCAGTTCTTC.

The chain carries TRBV4-2 and TRBJ1-2; 11 bases line up with TRBD1. The CDR3 contains 16 residues. V gave up 2 bases and J gave up 4 bases; unmatched junction bases: 6. Germline V lookup: CDR1 LGHNA, CDR2 YNFKEQ. The chain's CDR3 is CASSQHRDRGAYGYTF. CDR3 bases: TGTGCCAGCAGCCAACACCGGGACAGGGGGGCCTATGGCTACACCTTC.

This chain connects TRBV4-2 to TRBJ2-7; TRBD1 matches 7 bases. The CDR3 has 17 residues. After removal of 4 bases from V and 4 bases from J, the junction contained 16 bases not matched to a gene. Germline V CDR1 and CDR2: LGHNA, YNFKEQ. In DNA, the CDR3 is TGTGCCAGCAGCCGGAACGTTGGACAGGTTAACTGGTACGAGCAGTACTTC. Residues: CASSRNVGQVNWYEQYF.

This clonotype was counted many times. The V gene is TRBV7-2, the J gene TRBJ2-7, with 14 bases identical to TRBD2. The junction had 4 bases not matched to a gene; V was cut back by 6 bases and J by 3 bases. The length of the CDR3 is 15 residues. Per the germline V gene, CDR1 is SGHTA and CDR2 is FQGNSA. The CDR3 DNA is TGTGCCAGCAGAGCCGGGACTAGCGGGGGCTACGAGCAGTACTTC. Encoded protein: CASRAGTSGGYEQYF.

The sample holds one count of this clonotype. This chain joins TRBV4-1 and TRBJ2-5, with D maybe TRBD2 (5 bases). V lost 1 base to trimming and J lost 8 bases, with 14 bases between them. The CDR3 contains 14 residues. In germline, CDR1 is MGHRA, CDR2 YSYEKL. CDR3: CASSQVSSGTTQYF. CDR3 nucleotide sequence: TGCGCCAGCAGCCAAGTCTCGAGCGGCACCACCCAGTACTTC.

This clonotype appeared a few times. The V call is TRBV20-1, the J call TRBJ1-4, with TRBD1 as a possible D gene (6 bases). The V end lost 3 bases, the J end lost 0 bases, and 29 bases lay between the germline ends. This CDR3 region has 21 residues. The germline CDR1 and CDR2 sequences are DFQATT and SNEGSKA (reference sequence). For the CDR3, the DNA is TGCAGTGCTAGCTCCGGGACGGGGGACAAAATCCTGGATGCAACTAATGAAAAACTGTTTTTT. The encoded protein is CSASSGTGDKILDATNEKLFF.

This clonotype was recorded at least ten times. This sequence joins TRBV6-1 and TRBJ2-7, with 10 bases aligning to TRBD2. The junction had 6 bases not matched to a gene; V was cut back by 7 bases and J by 3 bases. CDR3 size: 14 residues. The germline gives CDR1 MNHNS, CDR2 SASEGT. CDR3 sequence (DNA): TGTGCCAGCAATCCTAGCGGGGGATACTACGAGCAGTACTTC. Translating it yields CASNPSGGYYEQYF.

The chain links TRBV5-6 to TRBJ1-2; no reliable D call. The CDR3 is 14 residues long. Germline-derived CDR1 and CDR2 are SGHDT and YYEEEE. The V end lost 4 bases, the J end lost 8 bases, and 18 bases lay between the germline ends. For the CDR3, the DNA is TGTGCCAGCAGCCTAAAGACGGCGGTAGGCGGCTACACCTTC. It codes for CASSLKTAVGGYTF.

In regard to this clonotype: This sequence may be a read error, since a much larger clone differs from it by one base. This rearrangement joins TRBV11-2 to TRBJ2-2, with unresolved D. The V end lost 3 bases, the J end lost 4 bases, and 6 bases lay between the germline ends. The CDR3 covers 13 residues. CDR1 is SGHAT, CDR2 FQNNGV, per germline. The CDR3 loop is CASSFGFTGELFF. The DNA for the CDR3 is TGTGCCAGCAGCTTCGGGTTCACCGGGGAGCTGTTTTTT. The whole variable domain, filled in from reference TRBV11-2 and TRBJ2-2, reads EAGVAQSPRYKIIEKRQSVAFWCNPISGHATLYWYQQILGQGPKLLIQFQNNGVVDDSQLPKDRFSAERLKGVDSTLKIQPAKLEDSAVYLCASSFGFTGELFFGEGSRLTVL.

This clonotype has only a few counts. V and J are TRBV4-1 and TRBJ2-3, with D perhaps given as TRBD1 or TRBD2 (5 bases each). CDR1 and CDR2 (germline): MGHRA, YSYEKL. V lost 1 base and J 4 bases, leaving 21 bases between the germline ends. The CDR3 covers 18 residues. The CDR3 loop is CASSQAPVHGGSADTQYF. The DNA of the CDR3 is TGCGCCAGCAGCCAAGCGCCAGTGCATGGGGGTTCAGCAGATACGCAGTATTTT.